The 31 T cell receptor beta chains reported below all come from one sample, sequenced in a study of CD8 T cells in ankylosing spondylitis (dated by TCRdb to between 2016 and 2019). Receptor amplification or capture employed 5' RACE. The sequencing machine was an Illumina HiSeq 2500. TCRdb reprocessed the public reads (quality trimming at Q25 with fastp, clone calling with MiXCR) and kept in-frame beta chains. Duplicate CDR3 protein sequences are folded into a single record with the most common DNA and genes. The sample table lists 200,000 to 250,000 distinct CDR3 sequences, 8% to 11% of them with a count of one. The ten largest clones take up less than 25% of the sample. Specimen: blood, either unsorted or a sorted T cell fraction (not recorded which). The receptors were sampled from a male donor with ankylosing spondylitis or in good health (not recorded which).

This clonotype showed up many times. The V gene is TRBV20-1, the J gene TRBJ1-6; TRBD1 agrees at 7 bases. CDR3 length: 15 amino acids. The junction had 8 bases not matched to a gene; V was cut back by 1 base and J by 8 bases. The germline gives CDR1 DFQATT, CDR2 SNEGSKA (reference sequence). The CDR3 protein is CSARGDSNNDSPLHF. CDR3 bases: TGCAGTGCTAGAGGGGACAGCAATAATGATTCACCCCTCCACTTT.

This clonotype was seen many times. The CDR3 DNA reads TGTGCCAGCACCGTAGACCGGGACAACAATCAGCCCCAGCATTTT. The encoded protein is CASTVDRDNNQPQHF. This chain connects TRBV7-8 to TRBJ1-5, with D tentatively TRBD1 (6 bases). V lost 7 bases, J lost 3 bases, and 16 bases lay in between. There are 15 residues in the CDR3. Germline values: CDR1 SGHVS, CDR2 FQNEAQ.

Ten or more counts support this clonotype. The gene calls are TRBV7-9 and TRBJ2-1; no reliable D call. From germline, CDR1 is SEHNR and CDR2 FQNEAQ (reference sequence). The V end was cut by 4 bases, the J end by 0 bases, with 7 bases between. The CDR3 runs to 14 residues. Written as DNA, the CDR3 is TGTGCCAGCAGCTCGGCAGGCTCCTACAATGAGCAGTTCTTC. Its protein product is CASSSAGSYNEQFF. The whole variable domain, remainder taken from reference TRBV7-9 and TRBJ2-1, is DTGVSQNPRHKITKRGQNVTFRCDPISEHNRLYWYRQTLGQGPEFLTYFQNEAQLEKSRLLSDRFSAERPKGSFSTLEIQRTEQGDSAMYLCASSSAGSYNEQFFGPGTRLTVL.

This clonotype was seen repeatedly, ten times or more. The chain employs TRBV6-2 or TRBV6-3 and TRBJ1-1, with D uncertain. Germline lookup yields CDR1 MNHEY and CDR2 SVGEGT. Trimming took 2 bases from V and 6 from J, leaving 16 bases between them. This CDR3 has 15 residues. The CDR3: CASSYPPSRMAEAFF. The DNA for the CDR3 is TGTGCCAGCAGTTACCCACCGAGCAGGATGGCTGAAGCTTTCTTT.

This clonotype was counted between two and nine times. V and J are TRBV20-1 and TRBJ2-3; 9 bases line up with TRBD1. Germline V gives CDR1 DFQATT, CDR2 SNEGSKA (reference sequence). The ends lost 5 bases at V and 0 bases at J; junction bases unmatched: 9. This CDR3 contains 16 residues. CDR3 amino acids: CSALRDRAASTDTQYF. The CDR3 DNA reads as TGCAGTGCTCTTCGGGACAGGGCCGCTAGCACAGATACGCAGTATTTT.

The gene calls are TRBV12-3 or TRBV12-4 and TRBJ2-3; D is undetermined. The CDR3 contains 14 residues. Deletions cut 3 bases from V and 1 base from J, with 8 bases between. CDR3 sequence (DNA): TGTGCCAGCAGTTTTGGGTCCGGCACAGATACGCAGTATTTT. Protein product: CASSFGSGTDTQYF.

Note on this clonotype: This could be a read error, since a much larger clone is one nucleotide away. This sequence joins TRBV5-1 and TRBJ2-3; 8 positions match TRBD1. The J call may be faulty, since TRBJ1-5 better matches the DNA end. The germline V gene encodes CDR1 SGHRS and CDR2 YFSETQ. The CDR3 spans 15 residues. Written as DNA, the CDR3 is TGCGCCAGCAGCTTGGGGGGACAGGTCACAGATACGCAGCATTTT. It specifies CASSLGGQVTDTQHF.

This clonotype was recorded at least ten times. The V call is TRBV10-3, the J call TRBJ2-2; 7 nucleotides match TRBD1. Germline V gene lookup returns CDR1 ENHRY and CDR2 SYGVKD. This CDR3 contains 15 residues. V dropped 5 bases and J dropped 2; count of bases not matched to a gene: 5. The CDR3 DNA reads TGTGCCATCAGTCAACAGGGGCTCAACACCGGGGAGCTGTTTTTT. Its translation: CAISQQGLNTGELFF.

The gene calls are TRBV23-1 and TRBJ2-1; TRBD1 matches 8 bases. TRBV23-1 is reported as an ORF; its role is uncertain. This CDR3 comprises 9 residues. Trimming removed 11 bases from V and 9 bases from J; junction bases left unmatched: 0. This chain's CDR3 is CAGQGEQFF. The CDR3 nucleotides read TGCGCCGGACAGGGTGAGCAGTTCTTC.

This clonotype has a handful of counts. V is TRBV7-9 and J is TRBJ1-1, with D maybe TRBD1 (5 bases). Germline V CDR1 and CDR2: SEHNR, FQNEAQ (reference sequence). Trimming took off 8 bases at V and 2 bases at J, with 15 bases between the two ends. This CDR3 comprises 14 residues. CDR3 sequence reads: CASRSGTTNTEAFF. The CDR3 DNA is TGTGCCAGCCGGAGCGGGACCACAAACACTGAAGCTTTCTTT.

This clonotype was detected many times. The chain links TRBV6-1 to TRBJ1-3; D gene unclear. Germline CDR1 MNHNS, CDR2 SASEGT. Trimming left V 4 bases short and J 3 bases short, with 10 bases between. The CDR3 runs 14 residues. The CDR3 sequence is CASSAGRSGNTIYF. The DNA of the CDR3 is TGTGCCAGCAGTGCCGGGAGAAGTGGAAACACCATATATTTT.

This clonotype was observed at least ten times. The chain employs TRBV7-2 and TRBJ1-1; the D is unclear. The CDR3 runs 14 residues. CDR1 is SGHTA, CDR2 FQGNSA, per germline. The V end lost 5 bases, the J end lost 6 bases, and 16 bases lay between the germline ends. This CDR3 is CASSPHGRTAEAFF. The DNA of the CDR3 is TGTGCCAGCAGCCCACACGGACGAACGGCTGAAGCTTTCTTT.

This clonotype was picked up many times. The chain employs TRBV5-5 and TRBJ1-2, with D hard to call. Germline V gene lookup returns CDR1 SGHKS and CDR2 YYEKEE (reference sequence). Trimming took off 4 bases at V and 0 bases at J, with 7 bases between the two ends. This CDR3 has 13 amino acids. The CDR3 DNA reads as TGTGCCAGCAGCCACGGATCTAACTATGGCTACACCTTC. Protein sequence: CASSHGSNYGYTF.

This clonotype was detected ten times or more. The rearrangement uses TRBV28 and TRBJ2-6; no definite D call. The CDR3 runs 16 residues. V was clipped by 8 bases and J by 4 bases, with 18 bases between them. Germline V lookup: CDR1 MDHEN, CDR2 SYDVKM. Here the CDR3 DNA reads TGTGCCAGCGAAGCCTCAATACAACCCGGGGCCAACGTCCTGACTTTC. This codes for CASEASIQPGANVLTF. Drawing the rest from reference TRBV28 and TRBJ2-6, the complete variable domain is DVKVTQSSRYLVKRTGEKVFLECVQDMDHENMFWYRQDPGLGLRLIYFSYDVKMKEKGDIPEGYSVSREKKERFSLILESASTNQTSMYLCASEASIQPGANVLTFGAGSRLTVL.

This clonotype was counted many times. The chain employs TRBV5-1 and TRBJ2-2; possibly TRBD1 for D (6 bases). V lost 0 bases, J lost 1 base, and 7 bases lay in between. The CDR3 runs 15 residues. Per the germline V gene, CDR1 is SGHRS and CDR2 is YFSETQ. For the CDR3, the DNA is TGCGCCAGCAGCTTGGTGGACAGGAACACCGGGGAGCTGTTTTTT. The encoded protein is CASSLVDRNTGELFF.

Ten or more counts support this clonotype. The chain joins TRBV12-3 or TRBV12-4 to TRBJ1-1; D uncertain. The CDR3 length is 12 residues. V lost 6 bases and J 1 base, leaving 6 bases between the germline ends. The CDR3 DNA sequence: TGTGCCAGCAGGTATGGGAACACTGAAGCTTTCTTT. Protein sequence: CASRYGNTEAFF.

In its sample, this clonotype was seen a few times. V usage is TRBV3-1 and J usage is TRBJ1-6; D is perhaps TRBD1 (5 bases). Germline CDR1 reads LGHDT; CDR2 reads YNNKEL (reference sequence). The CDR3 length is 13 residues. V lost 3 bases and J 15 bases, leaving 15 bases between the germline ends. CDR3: CASSQTEGTLLHF. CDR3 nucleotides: TGTGCCAGCAGCCAGACTGAAGGGACTCTCCTCCACTTT.

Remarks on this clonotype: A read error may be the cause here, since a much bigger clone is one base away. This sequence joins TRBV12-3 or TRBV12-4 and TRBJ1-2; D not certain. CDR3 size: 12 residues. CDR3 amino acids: CASSDSNYGYPF. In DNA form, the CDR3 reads TGTGCCAGCAGTGATTCCAACTATGGCTACCCCTTC.

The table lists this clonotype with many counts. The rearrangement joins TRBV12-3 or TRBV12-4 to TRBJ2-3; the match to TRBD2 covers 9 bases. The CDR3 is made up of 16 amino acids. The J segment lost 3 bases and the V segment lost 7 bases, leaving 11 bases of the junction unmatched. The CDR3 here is CASTEGRAGGTDTQYF. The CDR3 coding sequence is TGTGCCAGCACCGAAGGAAGGGCGGGGGGGACAGATACGCAGTATTTT.

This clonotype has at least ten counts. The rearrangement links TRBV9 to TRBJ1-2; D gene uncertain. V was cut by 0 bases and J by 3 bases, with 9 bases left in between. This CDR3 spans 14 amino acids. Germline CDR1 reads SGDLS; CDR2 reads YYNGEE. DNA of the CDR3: TGTGCCAGCAGCGTAGAGTCCGAGTACTATGGCTACACCTTC. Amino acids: CASSVESEYYGYTF. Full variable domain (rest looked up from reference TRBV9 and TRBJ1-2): DSGVTQTPKHLITATGQRVTLRCSPRSGDLSVYWYQQSLDQGLQFLIQYYNGEERAKGNILERFSAQQFPDLHSELNLSSLELGDSALYFCASSVESEYYGYTFGSGTRLTVV.

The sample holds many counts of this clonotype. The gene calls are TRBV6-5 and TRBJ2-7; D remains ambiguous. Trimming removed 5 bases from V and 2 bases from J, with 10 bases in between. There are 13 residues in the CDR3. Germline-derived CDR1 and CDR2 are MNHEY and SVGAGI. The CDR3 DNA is TGTGCCAGCAGTATGGGTCTCACCTACGAGCAGTACTTC. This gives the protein CASSMGLTYEQYF.

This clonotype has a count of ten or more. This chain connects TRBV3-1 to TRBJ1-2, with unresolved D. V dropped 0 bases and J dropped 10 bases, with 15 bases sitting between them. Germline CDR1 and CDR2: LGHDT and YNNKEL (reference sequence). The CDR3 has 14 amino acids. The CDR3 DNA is TGTGCCAGCAGCCAAGATCTCGAGGAAGGACCCTACACCTTC. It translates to CASSQDLEEGPYTF.

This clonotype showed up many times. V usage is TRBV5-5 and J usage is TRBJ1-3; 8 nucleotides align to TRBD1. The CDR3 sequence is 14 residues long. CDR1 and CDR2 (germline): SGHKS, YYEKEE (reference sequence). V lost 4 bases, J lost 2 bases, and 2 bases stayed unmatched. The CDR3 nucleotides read TGTGCCAGCAGCCTGACAGGGGCTGGAAACACCATATATTTT. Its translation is CASSLTGAGNTIYF.

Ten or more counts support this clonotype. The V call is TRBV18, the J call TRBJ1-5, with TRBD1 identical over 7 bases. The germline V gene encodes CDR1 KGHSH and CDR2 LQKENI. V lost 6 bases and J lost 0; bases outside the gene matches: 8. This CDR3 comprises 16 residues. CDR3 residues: CASSPGQANSNQPQHF. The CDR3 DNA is TGTGCCAGCTCGCCAGGACAGGCGAATAGCAATCAGCCCCAGCATTTT.

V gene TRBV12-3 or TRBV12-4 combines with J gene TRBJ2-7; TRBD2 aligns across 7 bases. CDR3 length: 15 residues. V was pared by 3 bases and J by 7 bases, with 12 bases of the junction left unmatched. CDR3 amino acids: CASSFPGRLRMEQYF. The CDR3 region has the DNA TGTGCCAGCAGTTTCCCCGGGAGGCTACGTATGGAGCAGTACTTC.

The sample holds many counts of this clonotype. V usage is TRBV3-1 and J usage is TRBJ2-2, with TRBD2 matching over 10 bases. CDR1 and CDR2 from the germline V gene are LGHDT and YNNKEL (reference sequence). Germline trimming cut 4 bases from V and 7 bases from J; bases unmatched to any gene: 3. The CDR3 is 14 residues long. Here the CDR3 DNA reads TGTGCCAGCAGCCGACTAGCGGGTGGCGGGGAGCTGTTTTTT. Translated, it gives CASSRLAGGGELFF.

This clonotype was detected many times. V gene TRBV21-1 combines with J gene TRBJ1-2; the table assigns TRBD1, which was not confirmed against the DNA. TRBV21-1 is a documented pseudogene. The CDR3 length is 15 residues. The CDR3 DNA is TGTGCCAGCAGCCCCCGGGATTTACCGGACTATGGCTACACCTTC. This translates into CASSPRDLPDYGYTF.

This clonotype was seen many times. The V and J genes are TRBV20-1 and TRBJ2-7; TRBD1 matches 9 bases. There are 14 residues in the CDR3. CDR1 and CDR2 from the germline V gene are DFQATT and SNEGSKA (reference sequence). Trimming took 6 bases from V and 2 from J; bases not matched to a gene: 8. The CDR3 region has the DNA TGCAGTGCCCCACAGGGGGCATCAACCTACGAGCAGTACTTC. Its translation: CSAPQGASTYEQYF.

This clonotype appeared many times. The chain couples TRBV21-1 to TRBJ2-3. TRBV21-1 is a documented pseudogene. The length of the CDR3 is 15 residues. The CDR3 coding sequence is TGTGCCAGCAGCAAATCGCCGGTCGCATTTATTACGCAGTATTTT. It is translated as CASSKSPVAFITQYF.

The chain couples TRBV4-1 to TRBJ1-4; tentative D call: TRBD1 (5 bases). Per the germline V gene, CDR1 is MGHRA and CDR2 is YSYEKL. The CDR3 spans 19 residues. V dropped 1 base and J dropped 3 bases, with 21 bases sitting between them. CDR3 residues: CASSQAAGLVGVANEKLFF. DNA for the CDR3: TGCGCCAGCAGCCAAGCGGCGGGACTCGTGGGAGTAGCTAATGAAAAACTGTTTTTT.

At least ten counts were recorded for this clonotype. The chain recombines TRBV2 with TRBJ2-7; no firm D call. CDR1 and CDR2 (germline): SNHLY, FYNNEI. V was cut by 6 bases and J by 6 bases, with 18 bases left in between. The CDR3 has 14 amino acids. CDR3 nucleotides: TGTGCCAGCAGACCCTTACATACCCCCTCCGAGCAGTACTTC. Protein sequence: CASRPLHTPSEQYF.